The rows below give T cell receptor beta chains drawn from one sample of a study of cytomegalovirus exposure and HLA in healthy donors. The protocol was immunoSEQ multiplex PCR, while the TCRdb copy is restricted to in-frame clones and leaves out a portion. The sample lists 30,000 to 40,000 clones, 60% to 80% occurring once. Sequencing input: PBMCs. All receptors come from a man younger than 40 in good health and CMV-seronegative. CDR3s include the opening cysteine and the closing phenylalanine or tryptophan. The D gene is left open where the match is weak. The listing skips clone size in some rows; elsewhere it reads once, few, many or a size class.

>NA|TRBV7-9|TRBJ1-1|NA
CASSDDRTLNTEAFF
TGTGCCAGCAGCGACGACAGGACACTGAACACTGAAGCTTTCTTT
>few|TRBV10-2|TRBJ2-3|NA
CASGLGEATDTQYF
TGCGCCAGCGGGTTGGGAGAGGCCACAGATACGCAGTATTTT
>NA|TRBV29-1|TRBJ2-5|TRBD2
CSATSGRKETQYF
TGCAGCGCGACTAGCGGGAGGAAAGAGACCCAGTACTTC
>once|TRBV27|TRBJ1-2|NA
CATSAVASYGYTF
TGTGCCACCTCCGCGGTTGCGTCGTATGGCTACACCTTC
>once|TRBV29-1|TRBJ2-7|NA
CSGLKQGPEQYF
TGCAGCGGCCTTAAACAGGGTCCCGAGCAGTACTTC
>NA|TRBV5-6|TRBJ1-1|NA
CASSPGLGEQDTEAFF
TGTGCCAGCAGCCCGGGACTGGGCGAGCAGGACACTGAAGCTTTCTTT
>NA|TRBV5-1|TRBJ2-5|NA
CASSPGGKTQYF
TGCGCCAGCAGCCCTGGGGGGAAGACCCAGTACTTC
>NA|TRBV6-5|TRBJ2-5|TRBD2
CASSTGLAWETQYF
TGTGCCAGCAGCACGGGACTAGCTTGGGAGACCCAGTACTTC
>NA|TRBV5-1|TRBJ2-1|TRBD2
CASSYYGLAGGDNEQFF
TGCGCCAGCAGCTACTACGGACTAGCGGGGGGGGACAATGAGCAGTTCTTC
>NA|TRBV29-1|TRBJ1-2|NA
CSTDPGLYGYTF
TGCAGCACCGACCCGGGACTCTATGGCTACACCTTC
>NA|TRBV5-6|TRBJ1-2|TRBD1
CASSPPGQRHGYTF
TGTGCCAGCAGCCCGCCGGGACAGAGACATGGCTACACCTTC
>NA|TRBV2|TRBJ1-2|TRBD1
CANGRDSAYGYTF
TGTGCCAACGGGCGGGACAGCGCCTATGGCTACACCTTC
>NA|TRBV6-5|TRBJ1-4|TRBD1
CASSSGQGREKLFF
TGTGCCAGCAGTTCCGGACAGGGCCGAGAAAAACTGTTTTTT
>few|TRBV5-5|TRBJ1-1|NA
CASSLTTGHLNTEAFF
TGTGCCAGCAGCTTGACGACAGGCCATCTGAACACTGAAGCTTTCTTT
>NA|TRBV7-2|TRBJ2-7|NA
CASSSVGVSF
TGTGCCAGCAGCTCCGTGGGAGTCTCCTTC